This TCR beta chain was profiled in a study of T cells in Graves' hyperthyroidism and ophthalmopathy. As concerns this clonotype: Its target is not known.

Findings and caveats of the study: The blood repertoire included most of the expanded thyroid clonotypes above 0.001.

Per germline, CDR1 MNHEY and CDR2 SMNVEV (reference sequence). The CDR3 loop spans 14 amino acids. V trimming: 5 bases; J trimming: 2 bases; junction bases outside the gene matches: 5. From RNA transcripts, TCR beta CDR3 regions were amplified. The study used the HTBI primer set for a first-round RT-PCR of the TCR CDR3. TCRdb itself ran the multiplex PCR reads through MiXCR, one entry per CDR3 protein. The sample consists of 380,000 or so distinct CDR3 sequences, about a fifth of them appearing once. The rearrangement joins TRBV27 to TRBJ2-5; 7 bases are shared with TRBD1. Material for sequencing was blood. The clonotype originates from a woman aged 18-29 years with Graves' hyperthyroidism. CDR3 loop: CASSPDREQETQYF. In nucleotides, the CDR3 is TGTGCCAGCAGTCCAGACAGGGAGCAAGAGACCCAGTACTTC.